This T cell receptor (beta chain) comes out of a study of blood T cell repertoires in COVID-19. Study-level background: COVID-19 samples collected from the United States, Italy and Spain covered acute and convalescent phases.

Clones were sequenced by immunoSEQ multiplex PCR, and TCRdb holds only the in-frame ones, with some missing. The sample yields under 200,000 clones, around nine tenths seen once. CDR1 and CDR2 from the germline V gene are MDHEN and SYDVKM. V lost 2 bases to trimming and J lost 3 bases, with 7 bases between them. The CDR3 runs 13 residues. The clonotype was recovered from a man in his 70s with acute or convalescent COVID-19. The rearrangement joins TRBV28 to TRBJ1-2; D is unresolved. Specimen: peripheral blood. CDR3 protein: CASSLPSHYGYTF. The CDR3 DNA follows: TGTGCCAGCAGTTTACCTTCCCACTATGGCTACACCTTC.